A selection of T cell receptor beta chains follows, all from one sample in a study of shared clonotypes between healthy human individuals. The table came from immunoSEQ multiplex PCR; TCRdb's copy has only in-frame clones and leaves some out. This repertoire shows around 2.5 million clones, under 95% found once; its top ten account for 0.36%. What was sequenced was naive CD4+ T cells from PBMCs. All receptors derive from a man between 18 and 29 years old in good health. Some clones in this sample may be carry-over from other donors' samples. Each CDR3 is given with its conserved first and last residue. The order of the fields is D gene, clone size, V gene, J gene, CDR3 DNA, CDR3 protein. A D gene is named only where the DNA matches it firmly. A clone size is listed for some rows: how often the clone was seen (once, few, many), or a class if it is expanded.

>-|-|TRBV28|TRBJ1-1
TGTGCCAGCAGTTTGCCCGGGACCCTAGAAGCTTTCTTT
CASSLPGTLEAFF
>-|-|TRBV6-5|TRBJ2-7
TGTGCCAGCAGTTTAGGACCGTTGTCCTACGAGCAGTACTTC
CASSLGPLSYEQYF
>-|-|TRBV5-1|TRBJ2-3
TGCGCCAGCAGCTTGGAGGCTAACACAGATACGCAGTATTTT
CASSLEANTDTQYF
>-|once|TRBV10-1|TRBJ2-2
TGCGCCACCCAAACGAACACCGGGGAGCTGTTTTTT
CATQTNTGELFF
>TRBD2|-|TRBV7-3|TRBJ2-1
TGTGCCAGCAGCCCTGGGACTAGCGGGAGTAGGAATGAGCAGTTCTTC
CASSPGTSGSRNEQFF
>-|few|TRBV11-3|TRBJ1-3
TGTGCCAGCAGCTTTTCGCGGGGCGGTGGAAACACCATATATTTT
CASSFSRGGGNTIYF
>-|once|TRBV6-5|TRBJ2-7
TGTGCCAGCAGTTTCACAGGAGGAACCTCCTACGAGCAGTACTTC
CASSFTGGTSYEQYF
>TRBD1|-|TRBV15|TRBJ1-5
TGTGCCACCAGAGACAGGGTGTATAGCAATCAGCCCCAGCATTTT
CATRDRVYSNQPQHF
>TRBD1|-|TRBV28|TRBJ1-1
TGTGCCAGCAGTTCCTCCGGGACAGGGGCCACTGAAGCTTTCTTT
CASSSSGTGATEAFF
>-|-|TRBV6-5|TRBJ2-7
TGTGCCAGCAGTCGGACCTACGCACGCTCCTACGAGCAGTACTTC
CASSRTYARSYEQYF
>TRBD2|-|TRBV15|TRBJ2-1
TGTGCCACCAGCAGAGTCGGGTGGACGGGAGGCTCCTACAATGAGCAGTTCTTC
CATSRVGWTGGSYNEQFF